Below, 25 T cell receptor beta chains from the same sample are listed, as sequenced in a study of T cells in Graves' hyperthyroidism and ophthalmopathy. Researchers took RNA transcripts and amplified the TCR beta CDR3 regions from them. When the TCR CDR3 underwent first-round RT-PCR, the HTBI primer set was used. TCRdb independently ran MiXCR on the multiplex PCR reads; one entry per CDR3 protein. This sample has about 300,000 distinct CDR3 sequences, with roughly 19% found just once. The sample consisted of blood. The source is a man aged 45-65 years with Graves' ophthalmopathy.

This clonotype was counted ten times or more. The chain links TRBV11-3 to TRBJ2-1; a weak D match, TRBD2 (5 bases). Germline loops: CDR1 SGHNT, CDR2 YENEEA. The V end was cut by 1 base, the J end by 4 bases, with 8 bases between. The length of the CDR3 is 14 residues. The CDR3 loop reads CASSLGWEYNEQFF. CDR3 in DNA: TGTGCCAGCAGCTTAGGGTGGGAGTACAATGAGCAGTTCTTC.

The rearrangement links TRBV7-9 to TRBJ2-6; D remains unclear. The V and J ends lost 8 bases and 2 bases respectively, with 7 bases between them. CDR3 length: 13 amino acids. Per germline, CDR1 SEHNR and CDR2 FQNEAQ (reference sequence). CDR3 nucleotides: TGTGCCAGCCAGGAAACTGGGGCCAACGTCCTGACTTTC. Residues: CASQETGANVLTF.

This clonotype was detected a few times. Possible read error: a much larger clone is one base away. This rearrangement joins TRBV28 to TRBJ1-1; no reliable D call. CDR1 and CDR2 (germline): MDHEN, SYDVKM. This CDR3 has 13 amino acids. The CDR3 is CANSMGANTEAFF. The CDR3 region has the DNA TGTGCCAACAGTATGGGAGCGAACACTGAAGCTTTCTTT.

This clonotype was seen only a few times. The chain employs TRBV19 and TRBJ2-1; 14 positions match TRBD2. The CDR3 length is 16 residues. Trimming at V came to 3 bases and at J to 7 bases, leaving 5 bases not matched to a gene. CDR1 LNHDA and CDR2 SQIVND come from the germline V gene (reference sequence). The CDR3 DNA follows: TGTGCCAGTAGTATTTCGGGACTAGCGGGAGCTAATGAGCAGTTCTTC. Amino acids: CASSISGLAGANEQFF.

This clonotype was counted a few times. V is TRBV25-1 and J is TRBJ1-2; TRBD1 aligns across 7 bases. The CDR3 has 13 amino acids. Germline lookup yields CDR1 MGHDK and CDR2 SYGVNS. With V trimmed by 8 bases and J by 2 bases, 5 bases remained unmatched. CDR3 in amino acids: CASHGTVNYGYTF. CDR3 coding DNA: TGTGCCAGCCACGGGACAGTCAACTATGGCTACACCTTC.

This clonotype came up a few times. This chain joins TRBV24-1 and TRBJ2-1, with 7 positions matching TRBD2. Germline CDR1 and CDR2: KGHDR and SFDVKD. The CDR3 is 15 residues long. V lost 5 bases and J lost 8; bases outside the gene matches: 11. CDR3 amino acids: CATSVSRENKDEQFF. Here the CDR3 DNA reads TGTGCCACCAGTGTCTCGCGGGAGAATAAAGATGAGCAGTTCTTC.

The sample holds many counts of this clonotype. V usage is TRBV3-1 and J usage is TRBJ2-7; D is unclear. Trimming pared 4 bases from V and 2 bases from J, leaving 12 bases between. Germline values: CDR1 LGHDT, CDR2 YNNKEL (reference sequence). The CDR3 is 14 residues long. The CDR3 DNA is TGTGCCAGCAGCCGCTCGGGCAATACCTACGAGCAGTACTTC. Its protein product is CASSRSGNTYEQYF.

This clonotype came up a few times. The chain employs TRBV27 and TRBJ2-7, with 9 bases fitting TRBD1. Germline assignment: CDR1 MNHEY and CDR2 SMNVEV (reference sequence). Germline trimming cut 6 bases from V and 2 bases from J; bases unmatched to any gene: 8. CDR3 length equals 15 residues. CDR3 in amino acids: CASRPGGQGTYEQYF. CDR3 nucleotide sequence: TGTGCCAGCAGACCGGGGGGACAGGGAACCTACGAGCAGTACTTC.

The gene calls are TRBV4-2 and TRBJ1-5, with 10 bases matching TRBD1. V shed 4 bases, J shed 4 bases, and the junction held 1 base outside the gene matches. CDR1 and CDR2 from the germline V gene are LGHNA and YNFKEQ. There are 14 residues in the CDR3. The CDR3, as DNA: TGTGCCAGCAGCCGACAGGGGGCGAATCAGCCCCAGCATTTT. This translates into CASSRQGANQPQHF.

CDR3 protein: CASSLSGEDTQYF. The CDR3 DNA reads as TGTGCCAGCAGCTTGTCAGGTGAAGATACGCAGTATTTT. This chain uses TRBV5-8 with TRBJ2-3, with D unclear. The V end lost 1 base, the J end lost 5 bases, and 8 bases lay between the germline ends. The CDR3 length is 13 residues. Germline-derived CDR1 and CDR2 are SGHTS and YDEGEE. Combining the CDR3 with reference TRBV5-8 and TRBJ2-3 gives the whole variable domain EAGVTQSPTHLIKTRGQQATLRCSPISGHTSVYWYQQALGLGLQFLLWYDEGEERNRGNFPPRFSGRQFPNYSSELNVNALELEDSALYLCASSLSGEDTQYFGPGTRLTVL.

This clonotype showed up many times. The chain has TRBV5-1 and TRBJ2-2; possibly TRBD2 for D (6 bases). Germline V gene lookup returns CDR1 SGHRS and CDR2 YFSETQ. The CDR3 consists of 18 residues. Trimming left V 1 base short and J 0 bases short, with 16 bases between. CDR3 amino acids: CASSLRETQAANTGELFF. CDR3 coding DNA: TGCGCCAGCAGCTTGCGGGAGACTCAGGCGGCGAACACCGGGGAGCTGTTTTTT.

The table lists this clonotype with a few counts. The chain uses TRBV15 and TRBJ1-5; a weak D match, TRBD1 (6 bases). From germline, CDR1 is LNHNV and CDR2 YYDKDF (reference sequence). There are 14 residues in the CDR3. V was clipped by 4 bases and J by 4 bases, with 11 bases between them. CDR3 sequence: CATSTGQLNQPQHF. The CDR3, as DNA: TGTGCCACCAGCACTGGACAGTTAAATCAGCCCCAGCATTTT.

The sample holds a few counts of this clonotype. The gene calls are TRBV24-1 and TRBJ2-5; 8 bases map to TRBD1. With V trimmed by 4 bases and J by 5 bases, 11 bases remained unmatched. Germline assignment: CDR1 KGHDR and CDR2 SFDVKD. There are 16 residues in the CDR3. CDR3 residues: CATSDAGTGVGETQYF. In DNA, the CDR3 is TGTGCCACCAGTGACGCCGGGACAGGAGTGGGGGAGACCCAGTACTTC.

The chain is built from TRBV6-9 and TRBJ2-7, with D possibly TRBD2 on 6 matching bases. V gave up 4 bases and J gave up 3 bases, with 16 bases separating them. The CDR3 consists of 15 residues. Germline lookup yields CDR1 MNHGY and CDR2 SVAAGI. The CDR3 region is CASSSPRLDGYEQYF. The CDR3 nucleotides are TGTGCCAGCAGTTCCCCGAGACTAGATGGCTACGAGCAGTACTTC.

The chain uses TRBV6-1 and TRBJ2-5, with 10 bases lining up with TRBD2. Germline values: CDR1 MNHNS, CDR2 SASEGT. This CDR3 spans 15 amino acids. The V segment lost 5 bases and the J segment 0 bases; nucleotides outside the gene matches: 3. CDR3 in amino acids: CASSQGLANQETQYF. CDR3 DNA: TGTGCCAGCAGTCAGGGACTAGCGAACCAAGAGACCCAGTACTTC.

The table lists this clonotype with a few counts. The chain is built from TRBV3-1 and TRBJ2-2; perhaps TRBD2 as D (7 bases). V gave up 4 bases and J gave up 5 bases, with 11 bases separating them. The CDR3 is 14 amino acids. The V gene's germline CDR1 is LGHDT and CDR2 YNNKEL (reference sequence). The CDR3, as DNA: TGTGCCAGCAGCCGAGGGGGGGAGACCGGGGAGCTGTTTTTT. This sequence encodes CASSRGGETGELFF.

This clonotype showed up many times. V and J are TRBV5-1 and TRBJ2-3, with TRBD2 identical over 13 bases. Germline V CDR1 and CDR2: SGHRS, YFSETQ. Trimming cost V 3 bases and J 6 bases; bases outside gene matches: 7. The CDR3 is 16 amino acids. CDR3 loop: CASSYPLAGGPDTQYF. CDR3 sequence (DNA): TGCGCCAGCAGCTACCCACTAGCGGGAGGGCCGGATACGCAGTATTTT.

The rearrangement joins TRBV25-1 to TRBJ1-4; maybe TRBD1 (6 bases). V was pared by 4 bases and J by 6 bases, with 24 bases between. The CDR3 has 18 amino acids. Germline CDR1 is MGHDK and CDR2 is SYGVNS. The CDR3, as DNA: TGTGCCAGCAGTGGAAAGGGGGTCGGGGTACTACCAGATGAAAAACTGTTTTTT. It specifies CASSGKGVGVLPDEKLFF.

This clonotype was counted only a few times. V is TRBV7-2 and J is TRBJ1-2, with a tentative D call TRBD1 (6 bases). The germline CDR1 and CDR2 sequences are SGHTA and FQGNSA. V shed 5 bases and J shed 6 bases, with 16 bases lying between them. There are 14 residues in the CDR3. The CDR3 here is CASSPTQGRNGYTF. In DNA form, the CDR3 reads TGTGCCAGCAGCCCCACACAGGGACGGAATGGCTACACCTTC.

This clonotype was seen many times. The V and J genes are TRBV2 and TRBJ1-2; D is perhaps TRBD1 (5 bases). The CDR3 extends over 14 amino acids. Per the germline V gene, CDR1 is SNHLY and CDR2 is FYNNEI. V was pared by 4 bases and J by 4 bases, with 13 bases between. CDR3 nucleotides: TGTGCCAGCAGTGTCCAGGGACCAATCTATGGCTACACCTTC. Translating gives CASSVQGPIYGYTF.

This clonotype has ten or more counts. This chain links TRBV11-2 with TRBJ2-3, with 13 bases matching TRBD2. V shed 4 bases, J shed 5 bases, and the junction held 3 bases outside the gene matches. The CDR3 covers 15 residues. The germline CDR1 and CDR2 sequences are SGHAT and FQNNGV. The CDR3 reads CASSSGLAGRDTQYF. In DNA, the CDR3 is TGTGCCAGCAGCTCGGGACTAGCGGGAAGAGATACGCAGTATTTT.

The CDR3, as DNA: TGTGCCAGCAGCTTGGCAGGTGTCGGGGAGCTGTTTTTT. This translates into CASSLAGVGELFF. The chain has TRBV13 and TRBJ2-2; D call uncertain. Per the germline V gene, CDR1 is PRHDT and CDR2 is FYEKMQ (reference sequence). The length of the CDR3 is 13 residues. V lost 3 bases, J lost 7 bases, and 9 bases lay in between.

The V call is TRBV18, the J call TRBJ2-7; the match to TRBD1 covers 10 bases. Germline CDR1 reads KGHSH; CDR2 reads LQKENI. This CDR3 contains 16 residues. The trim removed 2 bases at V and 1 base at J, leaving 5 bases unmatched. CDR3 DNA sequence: TGTGCCAGCTCACCAGTGACAGGGGGCGCTTCCTACGAGCAGTACTTC. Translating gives CASSPVTGGASYEQYF. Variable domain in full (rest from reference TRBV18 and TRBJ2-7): NAGVMQNPRHLVRRRGQEARLRCSPMKGHSHVYWYRQLPEEGLKFMVYLQKENIIDESGMPKERFSAEFPKEGPSILRIQQVVRGDSAAYFCASSPVTGGASYEQYFGPGTRLTVT.

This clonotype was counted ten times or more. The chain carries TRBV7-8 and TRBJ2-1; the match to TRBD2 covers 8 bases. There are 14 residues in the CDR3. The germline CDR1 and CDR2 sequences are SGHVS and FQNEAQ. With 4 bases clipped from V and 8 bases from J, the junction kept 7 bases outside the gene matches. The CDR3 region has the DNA TGTGCCAGCAGCTACACCGGGACTAGTTATGAGCAGTTCTTC. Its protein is CASSYTGTSYEQFF. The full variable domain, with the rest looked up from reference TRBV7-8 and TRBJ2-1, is GAGVSQSPRYKVAKRGQDVALRCDPISGHVSLFWYQQALGQGPEFLTYFQNEAQLDKSGLPSDRFFAERPEGSVSTLKIQRTQQEDSAVYLCASSYTGTSYEQFFGPGTRLTVL.

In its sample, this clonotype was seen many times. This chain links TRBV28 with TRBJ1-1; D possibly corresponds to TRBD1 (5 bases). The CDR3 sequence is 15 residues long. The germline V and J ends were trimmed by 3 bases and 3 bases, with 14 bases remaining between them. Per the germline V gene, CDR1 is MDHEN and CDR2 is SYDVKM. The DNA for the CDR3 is TGTGCCAGCAGTTTCGGTGGGGGGTCGTACACTGAAGCTTTCTTT. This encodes CASSFGGGSYTEAFF.